This T cell receptor (beta chain) was identified during a study of T cells in narcolepsy. Study findings and constraints: In some patient and control memory CD4+ samples, autoreactive clones were absent. Reportedly, autoreactive clonotypes were serially detected in patients' blood but not controls'. Comparing one patient's CSF and blood CD4+ clonotypes highlighted HCRT- and TRIB2-specific autoreactive clonotypes.

Of note for this clone: The antigen is undetermined.

This CDR3 region has 16 residues. Germline V lookup: CDR1 SGHRS, CDR2 YFSETQ. Trimming took off 0 bases at V and 3 bases at J, with 15 bases between the two ends. Repertoires were generated with immunoSEQ multiplex PCR, while TCRdb's copy carries only in-frame clones and drops some. The data contain about 36,000 clones, over 65% of them singletons. This receptor was taken from a human donor in good health. The material sequenced was memory (CD45RA-) CD4+ T cells from blood. The chain combines TRBV5-1 with TRBJ1-2; D is perhaps TRBD1 (5 bases). The CDR3 is CASSLGAGILDYGYTF. The DNA for the CDR3 is TGCGCCAGCAGCTTGGGAGCAGGGATATTGGACTATGGCTACACCTTC.